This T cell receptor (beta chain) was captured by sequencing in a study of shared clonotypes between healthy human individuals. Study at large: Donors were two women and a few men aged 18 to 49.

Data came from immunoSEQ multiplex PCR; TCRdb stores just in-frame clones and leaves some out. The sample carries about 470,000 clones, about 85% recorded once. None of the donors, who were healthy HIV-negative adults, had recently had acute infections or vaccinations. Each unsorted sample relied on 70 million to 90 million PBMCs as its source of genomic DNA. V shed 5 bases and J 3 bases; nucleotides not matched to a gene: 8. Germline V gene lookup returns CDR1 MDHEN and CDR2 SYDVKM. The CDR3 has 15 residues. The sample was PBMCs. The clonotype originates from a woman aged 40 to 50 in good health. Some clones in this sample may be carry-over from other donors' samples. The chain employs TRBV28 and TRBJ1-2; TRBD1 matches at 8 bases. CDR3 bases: TGTGCCAGCAGTGACCCGGGACAGGAGTACTATGGCTACACCTTC. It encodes CASSDPGQEYYGYTF.